This section outlines one T cell receptor beta chain sequence together with its context. Its antigen is as yet unknown. The CDR3 extends over 18 amino acids. The J segment lost 2 bases and the V segment lost 1 base, leaving 7 bases of the junction unmatched. CDR1 and CDR2 (germline): KGHSH, LQKENI. Time point specified: patch test 3, about 24 weeks after DPC sensitization. The treatment denotes: therapeutic diphenylcyclopropenone sensitization with weekly scalp DPC. In TCRdb, the RACE reads were re-called with MiXCR into one record per CDR3 protein. The sample lists 97,000 or so distinct CDR3 sequences, roughly 27% occurring once. These data belong to a study of human T cells and chemical hapten exposure. Overall study context: Epicutaneous patch tests delivered 0.01% DPC to the upper back, with evaluation at 6 days.

Study outcomes and limitations: Controls had significantly fewer large CDR3 similarity clusters than were formed by expanded TCRs.

This sequence originates from a man aged 35 to 55 with alopecia areata. Some clones in this sample may be carry-over from other donors' samples. The rearrangement joins TRBV18 to TRBJ1-6, with 8 bases that match TRBD1. Sequencing used whole blood, obtained in connection with sensitization to the hapten diphenylcyclopropenone (DPC). The CDR3: CASSPRRQGATYNSPLHF. Written as DNA, the CDR3 is TGTGCCAGCTCACCACGTCGCCAGGGGGCTACCTATAATTCACCCCTCCACTTT.